Each of the 3 T cell receptor beta chains below was sequenced from the same sample in a study of T cell repertoires in cytomegalovirus infection. Each CDR3 protein gets one entry after TCRdb re-called the reads with MiXCR. Of some 350,000 distinct CDR3 sequences in the sample, under 35% were seen once. Which antigens these TCRs recognize remains unknown. The sequenced sample was cultured PBMCs, obtained from culture after CMV antigen stimulation. These receptors were obtained from a human donor in good health (CMV status not recorded). Some clones in this sample may be carry-over from other donors' samples.

This clonotype was seen a few times. The chain is built from TRBV7-6 and TRBJ2-1; 8 nucleotides agree with TRBD1. The junction had 6 bases not matched to a gene; V was cut back by 0 bases and J by 14 bases. There are 13 residues in the CDR3. Germline-derived CDR1 and CDR2 are SGHVS and FNYEAQ. CDR3 in amino acids: CASSLAYGQGEFF. CDR3 DNA sequence: TGTGCCAGCAGCTTAGCCTATGGACAGGGCGAGTTCTTC.

This clonotype appeared a few times. J is TRBJ2-3 and V is TRBV11-3, with a tentative D call TRBD2 (6 bases). V was pared by 4 bases and J by 2 bases, with 13 bases between. Germline V gene lookup returns CDR1 SGHNT and CDR2 YENEEA. The CDR3 has 15 residues. The CDR3 bases are TGTGCCAGCAGCTCCCGGGACTTAGACACAGATACGCAGTATTTT. Residues: CASSSRDLDTDTQYF.

This clonotype was counted only a few times. The chain recombines TRBV10-3 with TRBJ1-1; 7 nucleotides align to TRBD1. CDR1 and CDR2 (germline): ENHRY, SYGVKD. V dropped 6 bases and J dropped 0; count of bases not matched to a gene: 4. The CDR3 consists of 14 residues. CDR3 sequence (DNA): TGTGCCATCAGGCCGGGACAGCTGAACACTGAAGCTTTCTTT. This codes for CAIRPGQLNTEAFF.